A selection of T cell receptor beta chains follows, all from one sample in a study of blood T cells in healthy people across ages. TCRdb called the 5' RACE reads again in MiXCR, with one record for every CDR3 protein. The data hold around 1.7 million distinct CDR3 sequences, with 28% observed a single time. What was sequenced was blood. The receptors stem from a woman aged 30 to 39 in good health. Each CDR3 is given with its conserved first and last residue. The D gene is left open where the match is weak. Clone size is not always given. Where it is, it says once, few, many or a class for expanded clones.

v_call	clone_size	j_call	d_call	cdr3_aa	cdr3_nt
TRBV2	few	TRBJ2-4	NA	CASKRGQLNIQYF	TGTGCCAGCAAACGCGGACAGTTAAACATTCAGTACTTC
TRBV28	few	TRBJ2-2	TRBD1	CASIGTGIGELFF	TGTGCCAGCATTGGGACAGGTATCGGGGAGCTGTTTTTT
TRBV20-1	many	TRBJ2-1	TRBD2	CSARKSAGATSYNEQFF	TGCAGTGCTAGAAAGTCCGCGGGAGCCACCTCCTACAATGAGCAGTTCTTC
TRBV3-1	many	TRBJ2-7	NA	CASSQGGGAKQYF	TGTGCCAGCAGCCAAGGAGGAGGGGCGAAGCAGTACTTC
TRBV6-2/TRBV6-3	NA	TRBJ1-1	TRBD1	CASSQKQGAGGTEAFF	TGTGCCAGCTCTCAGAAGCAGGGGGCAGGCGGCACTGAAGCTTTCTTT
TRBV12-3/TRBV12-4	many	TRBJ1-2	TRBD1	CASSGQGLANYGYTF	TGTGCCAGCAGTGGACAGGGGTTAGCTAACTATGGCTACACCTTC
TRBV7-2	many	TRBJ2-1	NA	CASSHGRGPSHEQFF	TGTGCCAGCAGTCACGGGAGAGGGCCTTCCCATGAGCAGTTCTTC
TRBV5-1	NA	TRBJ2-5	TRBD1	CASSLGGTGVETQYF	TGCGCCAGCAGCTTGGGTGGGACAGGGGTCGAGACCCAGTACTTC
TRBV5-4	NA	TRBJ1-5	NA	CASSYTKGHQHF	TGTGCCAGCAGCTACACCAAGGGGCATCAGCATTTT
TRBV28	NA	TRBJ1-5	NA	CASSLLSGGRKPQHF	TGTGCCAGTAGTTTACTCTCCGGGGGGCGCAAGCCCCAGCATTTT
TRBV12-3/TRBV12-4	NA	TRBJ2-1	NA	CASSLGQSPYNEQFF	TGTGCCAGCAGTTTAGGGCAGAGCCCCTACAATGAGCAGTTCTTC
TRBV30	few	TRBJ1-1	NA	CAWSKSRRLNTEAFF	TGTGCCTGGAGTAAGTCCCGGCGGTTGAACACTGAAGCTTTCTTT
TRBV25-1	many	TRBJ2-7	NA	CASSELLAREQYF	TGTGCCAGCAGTGAACTCCTAGCGCGCGAGCAGTACTTC
TRBV10-2	many	TRBJ2-1	NA	CASTTPSINNEQFF	TGCGCCAGCACGACTCCTTCAATTAACAATGAGCAGTTCTTC
TRBV27	NA	TRBJ2-7	NA	CASGRTTPYEQYF	TGTGCCAGCGGACGAACAACACCCTACGAGCAGTACTTC
TRBV7-2	few	TRBJ2-6	TRBD2	CASSLGLAGGRAGANVLTF	TGTGCCAGCAGCTTAGGACTAGCGGGGGGCAGGGCTGGGGCCAACGTCCTGACTTTC
TRBV7-9	few	TRBJ1-1	NA	CASSPGLGEAFF	TGTGCCAGTTCTCCCGGGCTGGGAGAAGCTTTCTTT